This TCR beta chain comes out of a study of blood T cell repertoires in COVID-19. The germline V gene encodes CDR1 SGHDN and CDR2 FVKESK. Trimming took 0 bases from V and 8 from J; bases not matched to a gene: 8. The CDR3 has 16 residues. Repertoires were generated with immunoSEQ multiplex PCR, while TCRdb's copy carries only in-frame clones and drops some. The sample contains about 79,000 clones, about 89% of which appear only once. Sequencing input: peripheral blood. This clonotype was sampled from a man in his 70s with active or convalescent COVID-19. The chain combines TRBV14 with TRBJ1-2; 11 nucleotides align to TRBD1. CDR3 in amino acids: CASSQEGWDRGMGYTF. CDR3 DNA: TGTGCCAGCAGCCAAGAGGGATGGGACAGGGGGATGGGCTACACCTTC.